Listed below are T cell receptor beta chains from one sample, sequenced in a study of T cell responses to AZD1222 COVID-19 vaccine. Sequencing used immunoSEQ multiplex PCR; TCRdb keeps in-frame clones, though not all of them. The table records 98,000 or so clones, about 89% of them present only once. Sample: peripheral blood, taken 28 days after the second dose of the MenACWY control vaccine. Receptor source: an adult who received the MenACWY meningococcal vaccine as a control. CDR3s include the opening cysteine and the closing phenylalanine or tryptophan. The order of the fields is V gene, J gene, CDR3 protein.

>TRBV9|TRBJ1-6
CASSDLPGQGDSPLHF
>TRBV4-2|TRBJ2-4
CASSQDLGSQVIQYF
>TRBV19|TRBJ2-7
CASSREGFQYEQYF
>TRBV28|TRBJ2-7
CASRDTTGLSYEQYF
>TRBV19|TRBJ1-2
CASRQNPHGYTF
>TRBV27|TRBJ2-3
CASSFRTGRVGNTQYF
>TRBV6-5|TRBJ2-7
CASRDRQGAYEQYF
>TRBV5-4|TRBJ2-7
CASSSPGAAGYEQYF
>TRBV2|TRBJ2-7
CASSQQRGGYEQYF
>TRBV9|TRBJ1-2
CASSVVEGENYGYTF
>TRBV7-9|TRBJ1-1
CASSSTDSAAFF
>TRBV19|TRBJ2-7
CASSTLDKTYEQYF
>TRBV27|TRBJ1-4
CASSLSWGINEKLFF
>TRBV7-6|TRBJ2-3
CASSIRSAGDTDTQYF
>TRBV28|TRBJ2-7
CASTLRDRGLEQYF
>TRBV18|TRBJ1-1
CASSPPRGQGNTEAFF
>TRBV5-1|TRBJ1-1
CASSPTGNTEAFF
>TRBV27|TRBJ1-5
CASSFRRADQPQHF
>TRBV19|TRBJ2-1
CASSILASNEQFF
>TRBV12-3/TRBV12-4|TRBJ2-4
CASSLGQASIQYF
>TRBV2|TRBJ2-5
CASSVGGAIVETQYF
>TRBV7-8|TRBJ2-2
CASSSGQGDTGELFF
>TRBV4-1|TRBJ1-6
CASSQRDREDSPLHF
>TRBV5-1|TRBJ2-3
CASKGKGGVTDTQYF
>TRBV5-1|TRBJ2-7
CASRGLATSYEQYF
>TRBV6-5|TRBJ1-2
CASSYSTGTGYTF
>TRBV6-1|TRBJ1-5
CASSVQVGDSNQPQHF
>TRBV20-1|TRBJ2-1
CSAGAYNEQFF
>TRBV4-3|TRBJ2-2
CASSQASGTPTGELFF
>TRBV7-2|TRBJ2-1
CASSPRYAGGDNEQFF
>TRBV28|TRBJ2-1
CASIRDRDLNEQFF
>TRBV6-2/TRBV6-3|TRBJ1-5
CASSYGGTARNQPQHF
>TRBV6-2/TRBV6-3|TRBJ1-5
CASSYDRVQHF
>TRBV3-1/TRBV3-2|TRBJ1-1
CASSQGGSPNTEAFF
>TRBV7-2|TRBJ1-5
CASGVVSSNQPQHF
>TRBV7-9|TRBJ2-7
CASSEGTSGEQYF
>TRBV19|TRBJ2-2
CASIARAYTGELFF
>TRBV7-2|TRBJ1-5
CASSLSGDQPQHF
>TRBV5-8|TRBJ2-4
CASHRTGAKNIQYF
>TRBV7-6|TRBJ1-1
CASSTAFVGFF
>TRBV7-2|TRBJ2-7
CASSSWGGGSYEQYF
>TRBV9|TRBJ1-5
CASSATPSQPQHF
>TRBV20-1|TRBJ2-7
CSASQTGYEQYF
>TRBV27|TRBJ2-2
CASATTGELFF